This T cell receptor (beta chain) comes out of a study of T cell clonality in common variable immunodeficiency. This clone was seen at least ten times. Here immunoSEQ multiplex PCR was the method, and the copy in TCRdb shows in-frame clones only, minus some. Observed in the sample are tens of thousands of clones, none of them singletons. The TCR originated in a person between 18 and 69 years old in good health. The sample consisted of peripheral blood mononuclear cells.

CDR3: CASSQMTVLRGPSGDTQYF. The CDR3 bases that were read are TGTGCCAGCAGCCAGATGACAGTACTAAGGGGGCCAAGTGGAGATACG. This sequence joins TRBV14 and TRBJ2-3; 7 bases are shared with TRBD1. From the germline J gene comes the end of the CDR3, since the read stops 3 residues before it. V lost 3 bases to trimming and J lost 5 bases; unmatched junction nucleotides: 20. The CDR3 has 19 amino acids. The germline V gene encodes CDR1 SGHDN and CDR2 FVKESK.